The 9 T cell receptor beta chains presented below share a single source sample, sequenced in a study of PD-L1 blockade in urothelial cancer. Libraries were prepared by immunoSEQ multiplex PCR; TCRdb keeps only in-frame clonotypes and omits some of them. Altogether over 100,000 clones are present, around 85% being singletons, with the ten largest covering 3.2%. The time point was: pretreatment peripheral blood. The input for sequencing was PBMCs, taken around atezolizumab (anti-PD-L1) treatment. These receptors came from a man aged 45-65 years with urothelial cancer.

This clone has a handful of counts. The V call is TRBV5-1, the J call TRBJ1-6, with a possible D match to TRBD1 (6 bases). This CDR3 contains 17 residues. Germline assignment: CDR1 SGHRS and CDR2 YFSETQ. V was shortened by 8 bases and J by 5 bases, with 23 bases between the two germline ends. CDR3 DNA sequence: TGCGCCAGGACAAAACCGACAGGTTTGGGTGATAATTCACCCCTCCACTTT. Protein: CARTKPTGLGDNSPLHF.

This chain links TRBV4-1 with TRBJ1-2; possible D gene TRBD1, 6 bases. Germline lookup yields CDR1 MGHRA and CDR2 YSYEKL. V lost 0 bases, J lost 8 bases, and 19 bases lay in between. The CDR3 totals 16 residues. CDR3 coding DNA: TGCGCCAGCAGCCAAGATAACAGGCAGGGGCACGTGGGCTACACCTTC. This sequence encodes CASSQDNRQGHVGYTF.

The chain uses TRBV6-1 and TRBJ1-3; D gene unclear. The V end lost 2 bases, the J end lost 0 bases, and 8 bases lay between the germline ends. CDR1 MNHNS and CDR2 SASEGT come from the germline V gene. This CDR3 region has 15 residues. CDR3 in amino acids: CASSEQVFSGNTIYF. The CDR3 nucleotides are TGTGCCAGCAGTGAACAGGTGTTCTCTGGAAACACCATATATTTT.

This clone was detected only a few times. The chain carries TRBV25-1 and TRBJ1-1, with TRBD1 matching 9 bases. J was trimmed by 1 base and V by 3 bases; bases with no gene match: 6. Germline V gene sequence: CDR1 MGHDK, CDR2 SYGVNS. This CDR3 has 16 amino acids. In nucleotides, the CDR3 is TGTGCCAGCAGTGACCCACGGGGACAGGGGAACACTGAAGCTTTCTTT. Its translation is CASSDPRGQGNTEAFF.

V usage is TRBV6-1 and J usage is TRBJ2-1, with 11 bases identical to TRBD2. There are 15 residues in the CDR3. Germline V gene data show CDR1 as MNHNS and CDR2 as SASEGT. Trimming removed 6 bases from V and 4 bases from J; junction bases left unmatched: 5. The CDR3 reads CASSAGTSGYNEQFF. The CDR3 nucleotides are TGTGCCAGCAGCGCCGGGACTAGCGGTTACAATGAGCAGTTCTTC.

This clone has more than one count but fewer than ten. V gene TRBV5-1 combines with J gene TRBJ1-1, with unresolved D. The CDR3 has 14 residues. Germline V gives CDR1 SGHRS, CDR2 YFSETQ. Trimming pared 3 bases from V and 1 base from J, leaving 10 bases between. Here the CDR3 reads CASSYRDANTEAFF. As DNA, the CDR3 is TGCGCCAGCAGCTACAGAGATGCGAACACTGAAGCTTTCTTT.

The rearrangement links TRBV19 to TRBJ2-6; D is ambiguous. Germline lookup yields CDR1 LNHDA and CDR2 SQIVND (reference sequence). The CDR3 spans 15 residues. The V end lost 2 bases, the J end lost 0 bases, and 5 bases lay between the germline ends. CDR3 residues: CASSISRSGANVLTF. DNA for the CDR3: TGTGCCAGTAGTATAAGCCGCTCTGGGGCCAACGTCCTGACTTTC. The full variable domain, rest sourced from reference TRBV19 and TRBJ2-6, is DGGITQSPKYLFRKEGQNVTLSCEQNLNHDAMYWYRQDPGQGLRLIYYSQIVNDFQKGDIAEGYSVSREKKESFPLTVTSAQKNPTAFYLCASSISRSGANVLTFGAGSRLTVL.

The genes are TRBV2 and TRBJ2-4; 7 bases align to TRBD1. Germline trimming cut 5 bases from V and 10 bases from J; bases unmatched to any gene: 8. Germline assignment: CDR1 SNHLY and CDR2 FYNNEI. The CDR3 loop spans 13 amino acids. The CDR3 spells CASSSQGLEIQYF. The CDR3 DNA follows: TGTGCCAGCAGTTCACAGGGGCTAGAGATTCAGTACTTC.

This sequence joins TRBV16 and TRBJ2-7; TRBD1 might be the D (5 bases). The CDR3 runs 14 residues. Trimming removed 3 bases at V and 3 bases at J, with 12 bases between. Per the germline V gene, CDR1 is KGHSY and CDR2 is FQNENV. CDR3 residues: CASSQGSQGYEQYF. The CDR3 bases are TGTGCCAGCAGCCAGGGGTCCCAGGGCTACGAGCAGTACTTC.